This T cell receptor (beta chain) is from a study of shared clonotypes between healthy human individuals. Profiled with immunoSEQ multiplex PCR; TCRdb holds only in-frame clones, not every one. Of approximately 2.4 million clones in the sample, 90% to 97% were seen once. Per germline, CDR1 SNHLY and CDR2 FYNNEI. The CDR3 runs 15 residues. Germline trimming cut 10 bases from V and 0 bases from J; bases unmatched to any gene: 8. The rearrangement uses TRBV2 and TRBJ2-2; 7 bases map to TRBD1. The clonotype comes from a man in his late teens or twenties in good health. The material sequenced was naive CD4+ T cells sorted from blood. Subset here: CD45RA+ positively selected. CDR3 nucleotides: TGTGCCACCTCGAGTAGGGGGCCGAACACCGGGGAGCTGTTTTTT. It translates to CATSSRGPNTGELFF.